These T cell receptor beta chains were read from a single sample in a study of blood T cell repertoires in COVID-19. Profiling relied on immunoSEQ multiplex PCR, and the TCRdb table lists in-frame clones only, not all of them. The sample holds under 200,000 clones; 88% are singletons and the top ten take roughly 5.6%. The sequencing input was peripheral blood. All receptors come from a middle-aged man with active or convalescent COVID-19. Each CDR3 is given with its conserved first and last residue. D genes are given only for firm matches. Rows may omit the clone size; those that give it use once, few, many or a size class.

>TRBV13|NA|TRBJ2-5|NA
CASSLFGGEETQYF
TGTGCCAGCAGCTTATTTGGCGGAGAAGAGACCCAGTACTTC
>TRBV4-3|NA|TRBJ2-2|NA
CASSQGGIGELFF
TGCGCCAGCAGCCAAGGGGGCATCGGGGAGCTGTTTTTT
>TRBV5-1|TRBD1|TRBJ1-1|NA
CASSLDGGQGTEAFF
TGCGCCAGCAGCTTGGACGGGGGACAGGGAACAGAAGCTTTCTTT
>TRBV2|TRBD2|TRBJ2-2|NA
CASREEGLATGELFF
TGTGCCAGCAGGGAAGAAGGACTAGCGACCGGGGAGCTGTTTTTT
>TRBV7-2|NA|TRBJ1-4|NA
CASSLGGGEKLFF
TGTGCCAGCAGCTTAGGGGGAGGGGAAAAACTGTTTTTT
>TRBV4-3|TRBD1|TRBJ2-7|NA
CASSQITGTGIGEQYF
TGCGCCAGCAGCCAGATCACCGGGACAGGGATCGGGGAGCAGTACTTC
>TRBV5-1|TRBD1|TRBJ2-7|few
CASSLGTGDRYEQYF
TGCGCCAGCAGCTTGGGGACAGGGGATCGGTACGAGCAGTACTTC
>TRBV25-1|NA|TRBJ1-2|few
CASSSRTLTNYGYTF
TGTGCCAGCAGTTCCAGGACACTAACTAACTATGGCTACACCTTC
>TRBV7-9|NA|TRBJ1-3|NA
CASSRRQVSDGNTIYF
TGTGCCAGCAGCAGAAGACAGGTTTCAGACGGAAACACCATATATTTT
>TRBV19|NA|TRBJ2-2|NA
CASSIRSRVNGELFF
TGTGCCAGTAGTATACGGTCCAGGGTGAACGGGGAGCTGTTTTTT
>TRBV6-2/TRBV6-3|NA|TRBJ1-2|once
CASSLPQVGYTF
TGTGCCAGCAGTTTGCCCCAGGTTGGCTACACCTTC
>TRBV19|NA|TRBJ1-1|NA
CASSTLPLTGSNTEAFF
TGTGCCAGTAGTACCCTCCCTTTGACAGGATCAAACACTGAAGCTTTCTTT
>TRBV11-3|NA|TRBJ2-7|NA
CASSALGGVGSYEQYF
TGTGCCAGCAGCGCCCTAGGGGGGGTAGGGTCCTACGAGCAGTACTTC
>TRBV28|TRBD1|TRBJ1-2|NA
CASSRTGGSTNYGYTF
TGTGCCAGCAGCCGGACAGGGGGCTCAACGAACTATGGCTACACCTTC
>TRBV5-4|TRBD1|TRBJ2-2|once
CASSLAGTGGYGELFF
TGTGCCAGCAGCTTGGCGGGGACAGGGGGCTACGGGGAGCTGTTTTTT
>TRBV21-1|NA|TRBJ1-2|NA
CASSKEAANFYGYTF
TGTGCCAGCAGCAAGGAGGCAGCGAATTTCTATGGCTACACCTTC
>TRBV27|NA|TRBJ1-2|few
CASSLYQNYGYTF
TGTGCCAGCAGTTTATATCAGAACTATGGCTACACCTTC
>TRBV25-1|NA|TRBJ1-1|medium-sized
CASSESVIGGTEAFF
TGTGCCAGCAGTGAATCTGTAATCGGAGGCACTGAAGCTTTCTTT
>TRBV12-3/TRBV12-4|TRBD1|TRBJ2-2|NA
CASSGTGLGELFF
TGTGCCAGCAGCGGGACAGGGCTAGGGGAGCTGTTTTTT
>TRBV30|NA|TRBJ1-2|NA
CAWRTGTSGNYGYTF
TGTGCCTGGAGAACCGGGACATCGGGAAACTATGGCTACACCTTC
>TRBV20-1|NA|TRBJ2-5|few
CSARDRETQYF
TGCAGTGCTAGAGATCGGGAGACCCAGTACTTC
>TRBV30|TRBD1|TRBJ1-2|NA
CAWSARGVEGYTF
TGTGCCTGGAGTGCCAGGGGGGTGGAGGGCTACACCTTC
>TRBV9|TRBD1|TRBJ2-3|NA
CASSVGTGKGTDTQYF
TGTGCCAGCAGCGTGGGGACAGGGAAGGGCACAGATACGCAGTATTTT
>TRBV7-2|TRBD2|TRBJ2-5|NA
CASSFLAGEGRETQYF
TGTGCCAGCAGCTTTTTAGCGGGAGAAGGACGAGAGACCCAGTACTTC
>TRBV2|NA|TRBJ1-2|NA
CASRRGREGYTF
TGTGCCAGCAGAAGGGGGAGGGAGGGCTACACCTTC
>TRBV27|TRBD1|TRBJ2-7|NA
CASSFSGTGRSYEQYF
TGTGCCAGCAGTTTTAGTGGGACAGGGAGATCCTACGAGCAGTACTTC
>TRBV27|TRBD1|TRBJ2-1|NA
CASSLDRAYHNEQFF
TGTGCCAGCAGCCTGGACAGGGCCTACCACAATGAGCAGTTCTTC
>TRBV7-7|NA|TRBJ1-3|NA
CASSQNLGDSGNTIYF
TGTGCTAGCAGCCAAAACTTGGGCGACTCTGGAAACACCATATATTTT
>TRBV6-2/TRBV6-3|TRBD1|TRBJ1-1|NA
CASSFIPGQGLNTEAFF
TGTGCCAGCAGTTTCATACCGGGACAGGGTCTGAACACTGAAGCTTTCTTT
>TRBV6-4|NA|TRBJ1-2|NA
CASRGHAAGLGYGYTF
TGTGCCAGCAGGGGGCACGCGGCTGGTTTGGGCTATGGCTACACCTTC
>TRBV5-4|TRBD2|TRBJ2-3|NA
CASSLGPSGGRLDTQYF
TGTGCCAGCAGCTTGGGACCCAGCGGGGGTCGATTAGATACGCAGTATTTT
>TRBV18|NA|TRBJ2-2|NA
CASSPRQTSRELFF
TGTGCCAGCTCACCACGACAGACCTCGAGGGAGCTGTTTTTT
>TRBV7-2|TRBD2|TRBJ2-3|once
CASSLLIAGADTQYF
TGTGCCAGCAGCTTACTCATAGCGGGCGCAGATACGCAGTATTTT
>TRBV21-1|NA|TRBJ1-6|once
CASSKAETEGNSPLHF
TGTGCCAGCAGCAAAGCGGAGACCGAGGGCAATTCACCCCTCCACTTT
>TRBV5-1|NA|TRBJ1-2|NA
CASSFTANYGYTF
TGCGCCAGCAGCTTTACAGCTAACTATGGCTACACCTTC
>TRBV6-2/TRBV6-3|NA|TRBJ1-5|NA
CASSFHLGQGGNQPQHF
TGTGCCAGCAGTTTTCATTTGGGGCAGGGTGGCAATCAGCCCCAGCATTTT
>TRBV5-1|TRBD1|TRBJ1-4|few
CASSFSGTAENEKLFF
TGCGCCAGCAGTTTTTCCGGGACAGCAGAAAATGAAAAACTGTTTTTT
>TRBV19|NA|TRBJ1-1|once
CASAHPTGPTEAFF
TGTGCCAGTGCCCACCCGACAGGTCCCACTGAAGCTTTCTTT
>TRBV29-1|TRBD1|TRBJ1-1|NA
CSVARGQNTEAFF
TGCAGCGTTGCCAGGGGGCAGAACACTGAAGCTTTCTTT
>TRBV6-5|TRBD1|TRBJ2-7|NA
CASTKSGTGGEQYF
TGTGCCAGCACCAAATCCGGGACAGGGGGCGAGCAGTACTTC
>TRBV3-1/TRBV3-2|TRBD2|TRBJ2-1|NA
CASSQLAGVEQFF
TGTGCCAGCAGCCAGCTAGCGGGAGTTGAGCAGTTCTTC
>TRBV12-3/TRBV12-4|NA|TRBJ1-1|few
CASKTNTEAFF
TGTGCCAGCAAGACAAACACTGAAGCTTTCTTT
>TRBV7-8|NA|TRBJ2-7|NA
CASSSGGKTYEQYF
TGTGCCAGCAGCAGTGGGGGGAAGACCTACGAGCAGTACTTC
>TRBV19|NA|TRBJ1-6|NA
CASNPGGNSPLHF
TGTGCCAGTAACCCGGGAGGGAATTCACCCCTCCACTTT
>TRBV7-2|NA|TRBJ1-1|NA
CASSLALFQGYRNTEAFF
TGTGCCAGCAGCTTAGCCCTGTTTCAGGGTTACAGGAACACTGAAGCTTTCTTT
>TRBV19|NA|TRBJ1-4|NA
CASSMGRENEKLFF
TGTGCCAGTAGTATGGGCAGAGAAAATGAAAAACTGTTTTTT
>TRBV3-1/TRBV3-2|TRBD2|TRBJ2-1|NA
CASSLRTGTSSSNEQFF
TGTGCCAGCAGCCTTCGAACCGGGACTAGTTCTTCCAATGAGCAGTTCTTC
>TRBV6-5|TRBD1|TRBJ1-2|NA
CASGRQGGGYTF
TGTGCCAGCGGTAGACAGGGTGGTGGCTACACCTTC
>TRBV6-6|NA|TRBJ1-5|NA
CASSYSDGPQPQHF
TGTGCCAGCAGTTACTCGGATGGGCCTCAGCCCCAGCATTTT
>TRBV11-3|NA|TRBJ2-2|NA
CASRERVGGGDTGELFF
TGTGCCAGCAGAGAAAGGGTTGGGGGAGGTGACACCGGGGAGCTGTTTTTT
>TRBV28|TRBD1|TRBJ1-1|once
CASSQTGNVAEAFF
TGTGCCAGCAGCCAGACAGGGAATGTAGCTGAAGCTTTCTTT
>TRBV19|TRBD1|TRBJ1-4|NA
CATTEGTVGEKLFF
TGTGCCACCACTGAGGGGACAGTGGGCGAAAAACTGTTTTTT
>TRBV5-1|NA|TRBJ1-6|once
CASAPTLNSPLHF
TGCGCCAGCGCGCCGACTTTAAATTCACCCCTCCACTTT
>TRBV27|NA|TRBJ2-1|NA
CASSPTPDSIYNEQFF
TGTGCCAGCAGTCCTACACCGGACAGTATCTACAATGAGCAGTTCTTC
>TRBV2|TRBD1|TRBJ2-3|NA
CASNRQGFTDTQYF
TGTGCCAGCAATCGACAGGGTTTCACAGATACGCAGTATTTT